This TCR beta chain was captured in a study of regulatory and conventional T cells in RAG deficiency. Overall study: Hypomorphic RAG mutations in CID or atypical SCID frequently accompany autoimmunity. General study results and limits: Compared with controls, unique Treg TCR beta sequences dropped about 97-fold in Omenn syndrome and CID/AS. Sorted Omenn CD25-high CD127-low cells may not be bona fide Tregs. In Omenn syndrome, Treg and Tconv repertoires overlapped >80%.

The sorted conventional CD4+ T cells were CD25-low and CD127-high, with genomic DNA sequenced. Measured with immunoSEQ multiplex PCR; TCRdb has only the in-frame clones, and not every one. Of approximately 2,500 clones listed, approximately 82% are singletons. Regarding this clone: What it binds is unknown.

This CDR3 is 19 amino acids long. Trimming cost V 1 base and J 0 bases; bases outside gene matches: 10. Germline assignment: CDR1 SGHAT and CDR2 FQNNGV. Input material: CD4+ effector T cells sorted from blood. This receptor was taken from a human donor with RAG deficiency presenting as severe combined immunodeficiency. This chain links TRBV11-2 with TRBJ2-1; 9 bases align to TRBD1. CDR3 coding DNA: TGTGCCAGCAGCTTAGTCGGGACAGGGTATTACGTCTCCTACAATGAGCAGTTCTTC. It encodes CASSLVGTGYYVSYNEQFF. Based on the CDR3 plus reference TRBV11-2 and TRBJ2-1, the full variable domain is EAGVAQSPRYKIIEKRQSVAFWCNPISGHATLYWYQQILGQGPKLLIQFQNNGVVDDSQLPKDRFSAERLKGVDSTLKIQPAKLEDSAVYLCASSLVGTGYYVSYNEQFFGPGTRLTVL.